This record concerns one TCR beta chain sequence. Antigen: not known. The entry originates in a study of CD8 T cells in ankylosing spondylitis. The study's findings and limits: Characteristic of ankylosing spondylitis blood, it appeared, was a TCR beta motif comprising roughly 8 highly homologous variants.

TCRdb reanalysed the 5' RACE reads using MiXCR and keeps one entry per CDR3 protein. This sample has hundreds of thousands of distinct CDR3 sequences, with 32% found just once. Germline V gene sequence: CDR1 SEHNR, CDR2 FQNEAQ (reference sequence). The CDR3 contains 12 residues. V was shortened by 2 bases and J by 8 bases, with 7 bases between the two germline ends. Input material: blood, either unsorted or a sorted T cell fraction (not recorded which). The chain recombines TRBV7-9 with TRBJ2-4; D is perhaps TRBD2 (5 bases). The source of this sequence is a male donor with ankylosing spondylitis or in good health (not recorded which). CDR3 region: CASSLKGDIQYF. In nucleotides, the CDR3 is TGTGCCAGCAGCTTAAAGGGAGACATTCAGTACTTC.